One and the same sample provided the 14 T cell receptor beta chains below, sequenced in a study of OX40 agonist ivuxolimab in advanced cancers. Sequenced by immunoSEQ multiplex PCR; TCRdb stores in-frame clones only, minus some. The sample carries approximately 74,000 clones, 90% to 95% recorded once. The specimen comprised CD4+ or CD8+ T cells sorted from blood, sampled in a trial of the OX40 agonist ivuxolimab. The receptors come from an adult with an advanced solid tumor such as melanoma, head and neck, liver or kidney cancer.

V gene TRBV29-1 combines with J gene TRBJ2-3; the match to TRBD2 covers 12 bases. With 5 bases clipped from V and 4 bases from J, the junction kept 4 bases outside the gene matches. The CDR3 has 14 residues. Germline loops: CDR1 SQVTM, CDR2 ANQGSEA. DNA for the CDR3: TGCAGCGTTCGACTAGCGGGAGTGTCAGATACGCAGTATTTT. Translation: CSVRLAGVSDTQYF.

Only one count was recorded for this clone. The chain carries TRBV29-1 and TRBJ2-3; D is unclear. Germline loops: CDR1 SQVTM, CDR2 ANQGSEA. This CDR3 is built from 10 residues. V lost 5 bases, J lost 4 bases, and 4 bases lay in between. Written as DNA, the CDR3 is TGCAGCGTTAAATCAGATACGCAGTATTTT. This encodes CSVKSDTQYF.

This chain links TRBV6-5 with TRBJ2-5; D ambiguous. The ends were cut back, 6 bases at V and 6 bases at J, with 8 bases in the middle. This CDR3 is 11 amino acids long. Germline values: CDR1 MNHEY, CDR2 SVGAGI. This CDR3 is CASSSRQTQYF. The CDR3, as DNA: TGTGCCAGCAGCTCCCGGCAGACCCAGTACTTC.

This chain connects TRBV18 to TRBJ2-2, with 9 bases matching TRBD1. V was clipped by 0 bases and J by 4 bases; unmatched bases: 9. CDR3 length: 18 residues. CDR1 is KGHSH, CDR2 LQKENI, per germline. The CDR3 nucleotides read TGTGCCAGCTCACCACCCGTAGGACAGGGGCCGTCCACCGGGGAGCTGTTTTTT. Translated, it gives CASSPPVGQGPSTGELFF.

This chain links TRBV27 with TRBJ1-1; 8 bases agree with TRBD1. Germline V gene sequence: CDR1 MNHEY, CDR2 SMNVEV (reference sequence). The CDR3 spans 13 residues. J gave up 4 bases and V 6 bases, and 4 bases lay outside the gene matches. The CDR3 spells CASRWTGSTEAFF. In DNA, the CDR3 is TGTGCCAGCAGATGGACAGGGAGCACTGAAGCTTTCTTT.

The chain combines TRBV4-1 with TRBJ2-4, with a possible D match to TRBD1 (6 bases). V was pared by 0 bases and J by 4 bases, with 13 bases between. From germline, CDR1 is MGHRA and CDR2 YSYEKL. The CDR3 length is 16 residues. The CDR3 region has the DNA TGCGCCAGCAGCCAAGACGCTGGCCAGGGGAAAAACATTCAGTACTTC. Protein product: CASSQDAGQGKNIQYF.

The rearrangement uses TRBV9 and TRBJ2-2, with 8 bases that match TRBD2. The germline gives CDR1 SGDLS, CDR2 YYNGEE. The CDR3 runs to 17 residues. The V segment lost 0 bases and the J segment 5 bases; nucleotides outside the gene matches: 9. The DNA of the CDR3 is TGTGCCAGCAGCGTAGATAACGGGAGGGCCGGAACCGGGGAGCTGTTTTTT. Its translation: CASSVDNGRAGTGELFF.

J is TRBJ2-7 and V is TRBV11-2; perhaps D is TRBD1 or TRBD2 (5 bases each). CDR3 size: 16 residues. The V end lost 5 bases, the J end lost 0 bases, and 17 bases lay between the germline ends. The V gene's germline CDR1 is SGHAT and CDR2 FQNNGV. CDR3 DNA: TGTGCCAGCAGCCGACCGGGGACGGTGAGCTCCTACGAGCAGTACTTC. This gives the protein CASSRPGTVSSYEQYF.

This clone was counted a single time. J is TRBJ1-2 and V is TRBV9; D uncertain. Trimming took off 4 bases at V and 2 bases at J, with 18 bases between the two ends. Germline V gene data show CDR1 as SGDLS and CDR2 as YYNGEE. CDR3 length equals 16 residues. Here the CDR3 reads CASSPQLGFSNYGYTF. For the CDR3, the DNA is TGTGCCAGCAGCCCCCAATTGGGGTTTTCCAACTATGGCTACACCTTC.

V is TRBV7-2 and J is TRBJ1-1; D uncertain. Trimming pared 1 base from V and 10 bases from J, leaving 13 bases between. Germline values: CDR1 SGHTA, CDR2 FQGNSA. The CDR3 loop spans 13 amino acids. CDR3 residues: CASSLGSDRGAFF. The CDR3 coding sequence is TGTGCCAGCAGCTTAGGTAGTGACCGGGGAGCTTTCTTT.

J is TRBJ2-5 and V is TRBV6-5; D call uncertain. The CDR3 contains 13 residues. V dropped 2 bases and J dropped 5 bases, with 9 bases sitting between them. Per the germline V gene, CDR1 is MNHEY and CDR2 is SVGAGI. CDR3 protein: CASSYGMGETQYF. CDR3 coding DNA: TGTGCCAGCAGTTACGGTATGGGGGAGACCCAGTACTTC.

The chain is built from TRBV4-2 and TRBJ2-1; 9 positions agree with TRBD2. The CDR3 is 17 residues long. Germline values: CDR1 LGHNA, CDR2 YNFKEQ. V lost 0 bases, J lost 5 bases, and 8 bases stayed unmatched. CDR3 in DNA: TGTGCCAGCAGCCAAGAAGGACGGCTAGCGGGGCACAATGAGCAGTTCTTC. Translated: CASSQEGRLAGHNEQFF.

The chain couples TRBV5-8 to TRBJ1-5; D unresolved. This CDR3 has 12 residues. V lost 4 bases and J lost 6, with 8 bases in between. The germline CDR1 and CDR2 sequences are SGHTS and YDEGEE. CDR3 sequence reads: CASSPVVQPQHF. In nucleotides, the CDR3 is TGTGCCAGCAGCCCGGTGGTTCAGCCCCAGCATTTT.

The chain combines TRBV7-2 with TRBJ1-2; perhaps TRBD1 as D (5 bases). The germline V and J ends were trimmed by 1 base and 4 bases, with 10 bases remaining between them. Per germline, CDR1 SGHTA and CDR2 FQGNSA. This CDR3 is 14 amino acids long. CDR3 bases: TGTGCCAGCAGCTTAGGTTGGGGACCCTATGGCTACACCTTC. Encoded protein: CASSLGWGPYGYTF.